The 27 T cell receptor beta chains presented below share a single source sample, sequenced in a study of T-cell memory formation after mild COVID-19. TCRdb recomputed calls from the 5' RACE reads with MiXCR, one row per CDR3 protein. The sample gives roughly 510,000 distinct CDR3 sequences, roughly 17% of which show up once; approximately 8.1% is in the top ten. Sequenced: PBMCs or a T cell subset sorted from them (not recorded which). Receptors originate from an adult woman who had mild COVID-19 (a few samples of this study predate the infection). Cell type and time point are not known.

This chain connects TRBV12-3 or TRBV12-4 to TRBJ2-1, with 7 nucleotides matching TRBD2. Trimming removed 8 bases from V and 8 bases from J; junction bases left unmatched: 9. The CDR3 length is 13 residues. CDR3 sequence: CASGVTSVDEQFF. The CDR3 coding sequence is TGTGCCAGCGGGGTCACTAGCGTCGATGAGCAGTTCTTC.

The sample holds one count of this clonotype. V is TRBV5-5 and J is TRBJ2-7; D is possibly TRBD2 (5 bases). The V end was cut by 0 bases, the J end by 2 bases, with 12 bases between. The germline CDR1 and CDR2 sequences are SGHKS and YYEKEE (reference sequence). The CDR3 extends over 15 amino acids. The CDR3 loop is CASSLVGVGAYEQYF. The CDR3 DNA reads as TGTGCCAGCAGCTTGGTCGGTGTCGGGGCCTACGAGCAGTACTTC.

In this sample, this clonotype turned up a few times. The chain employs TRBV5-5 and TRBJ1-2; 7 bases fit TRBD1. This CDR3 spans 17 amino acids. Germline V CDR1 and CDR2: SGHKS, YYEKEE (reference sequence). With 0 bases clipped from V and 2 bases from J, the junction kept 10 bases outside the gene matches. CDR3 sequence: CASSLDAHTGDNYGYTF. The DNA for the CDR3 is TGTGCCAGCAGCTTGGATGCTCATACAGGGGACAACTATGGCTACACCTTC. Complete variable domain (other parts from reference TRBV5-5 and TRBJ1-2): DAGVTQSPTHLIKTRGQQVTLRCSPISGHKSVSWYQQVLGQGPQFIFQYYEKEERGRGNFPDRFSARQFPNYSSELNVNALLLGDSALYLCASSLDAHTGDNYGYTFGSGTRLTVV.

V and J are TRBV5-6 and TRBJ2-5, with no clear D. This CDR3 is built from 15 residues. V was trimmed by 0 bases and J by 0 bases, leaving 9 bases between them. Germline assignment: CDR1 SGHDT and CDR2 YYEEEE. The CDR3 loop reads CASSLGPGYQETQYF. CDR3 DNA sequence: TGTGCCAGCAGCTTGGGCCCGGGTTACCAAGAGACCCAGTACTTC.

CDR3 coding DNA: TGCGCCAGCGGTGGTACACAAAACTATGGCTACACCTTC. Amino acid sequence: CASGGTQNYGYTF. The chain is built from TRBV5-1 and TRBJ1-2; unclear D gene. The V and J ends lost 7 bases and 2 bases respectively, with 12 bases between them. In germline, CDR1 is SGHRS, CDR2 YFSETQ. The CDR3 contains 13 residues.

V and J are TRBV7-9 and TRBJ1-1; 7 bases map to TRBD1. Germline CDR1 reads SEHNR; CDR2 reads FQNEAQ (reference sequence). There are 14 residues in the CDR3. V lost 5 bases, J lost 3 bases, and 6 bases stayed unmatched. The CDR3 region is CASSTTGADTEAFF. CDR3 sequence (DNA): TGTGCCAGCAGCACCACAGGGGCCGACACTGAAGCTTTCTTT.

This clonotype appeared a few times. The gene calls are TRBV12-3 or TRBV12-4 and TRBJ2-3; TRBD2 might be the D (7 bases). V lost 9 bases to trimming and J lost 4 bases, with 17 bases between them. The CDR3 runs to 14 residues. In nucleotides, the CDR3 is TGTGCCAGTTCTGGGGGGGCGAAGCCAGATACGCAGTATTTT. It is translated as CASSGGAKPDTQYF.

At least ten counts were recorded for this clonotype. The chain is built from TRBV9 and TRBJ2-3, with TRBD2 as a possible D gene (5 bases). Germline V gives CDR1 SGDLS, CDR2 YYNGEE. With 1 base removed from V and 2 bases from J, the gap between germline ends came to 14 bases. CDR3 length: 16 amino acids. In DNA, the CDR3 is TGTGCCAGCAGCGTAACAGCGGACCATTCCACAGATACGCAGTATTTT. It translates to CASSVTADHSTDTQYF.

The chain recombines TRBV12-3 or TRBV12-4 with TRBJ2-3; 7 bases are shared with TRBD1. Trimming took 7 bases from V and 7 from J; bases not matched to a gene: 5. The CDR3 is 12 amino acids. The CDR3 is CASKYRGNTQYF. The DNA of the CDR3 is TGTGCCAGCAAATACAGGGGAAATACGCAGTATTTT.

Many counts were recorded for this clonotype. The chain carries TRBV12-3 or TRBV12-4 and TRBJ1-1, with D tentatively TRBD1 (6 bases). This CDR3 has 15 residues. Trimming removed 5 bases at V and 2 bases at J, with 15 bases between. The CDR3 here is CASSPRQAPNTEAFF. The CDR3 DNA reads TGTGCCAGCAGTCCTAGACAGGCCCCCAACACTGAAGCTTTCTTT.

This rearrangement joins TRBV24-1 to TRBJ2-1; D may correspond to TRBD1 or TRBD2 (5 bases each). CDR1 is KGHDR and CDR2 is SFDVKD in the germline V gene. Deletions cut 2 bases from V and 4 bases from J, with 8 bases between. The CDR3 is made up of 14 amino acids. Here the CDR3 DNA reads TGTGCCACCAGTGATTCGGGACCTTACAATGAGCAGTTCTTC. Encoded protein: CATSDSGPYNEQFF.

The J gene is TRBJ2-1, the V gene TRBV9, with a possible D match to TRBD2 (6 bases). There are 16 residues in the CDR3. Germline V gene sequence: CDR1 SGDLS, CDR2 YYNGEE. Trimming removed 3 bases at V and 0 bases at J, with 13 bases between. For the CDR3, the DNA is TGTGCCAGCAGCGAACTAGCCCCGAGCTCCTACAATGAGCAGTTCTTC. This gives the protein CASSELAPSSYNEQFF.

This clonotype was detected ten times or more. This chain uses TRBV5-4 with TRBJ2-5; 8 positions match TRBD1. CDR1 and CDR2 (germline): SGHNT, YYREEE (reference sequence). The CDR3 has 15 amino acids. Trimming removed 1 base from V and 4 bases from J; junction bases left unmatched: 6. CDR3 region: CASSLSGGALETQYF. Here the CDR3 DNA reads TGTGCCAGCAGCTTGTCAGGGGGCGCTTTAGAGACCCAGTACTTC. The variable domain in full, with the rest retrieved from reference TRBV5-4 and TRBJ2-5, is ETGVTQSPTHLIKTRGQQVTLRCSSQSGHNTVSWYQQALGQGPQFIFQYYREEENGRGNFPPRFSGLQFPNYSSELNVNALELDDSALYLCASSLSGGALETQYFGPGTRLLVL.

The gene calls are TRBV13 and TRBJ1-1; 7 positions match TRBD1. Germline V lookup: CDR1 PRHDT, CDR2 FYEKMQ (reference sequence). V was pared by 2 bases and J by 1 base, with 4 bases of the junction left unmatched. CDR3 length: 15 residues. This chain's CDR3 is CASSLIGDRNTEAFF. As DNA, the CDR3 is TGTGCCAGCAGCTTAATAGGGGACAGGAACACTGAAGCTTTCTTT.

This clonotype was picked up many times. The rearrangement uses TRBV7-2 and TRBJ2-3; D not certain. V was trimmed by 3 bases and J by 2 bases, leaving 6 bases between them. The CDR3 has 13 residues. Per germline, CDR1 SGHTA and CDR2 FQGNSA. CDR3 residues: CASSLGYTDTQYF. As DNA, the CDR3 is TGTGCCAGCAGCTTGGGGTACACAGATACGCAGTATTTT.

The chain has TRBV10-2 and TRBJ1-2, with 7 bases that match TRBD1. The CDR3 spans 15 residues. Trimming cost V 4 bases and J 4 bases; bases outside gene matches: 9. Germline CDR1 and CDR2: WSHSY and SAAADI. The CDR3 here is CASSGSGTEGYGYTF. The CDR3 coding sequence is TGCGCCAGCAGTGGGTCCGGGACAGAGGGCTATGGCTACACCTTC.

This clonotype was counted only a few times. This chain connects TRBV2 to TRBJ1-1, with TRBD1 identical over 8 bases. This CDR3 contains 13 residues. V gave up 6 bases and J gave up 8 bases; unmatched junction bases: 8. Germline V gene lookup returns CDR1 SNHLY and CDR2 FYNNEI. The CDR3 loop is CASRIRTGTEAFF. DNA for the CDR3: TGTGCCAGCAGAATCAGGACAGGGACCGAAGCTTTCTTT.

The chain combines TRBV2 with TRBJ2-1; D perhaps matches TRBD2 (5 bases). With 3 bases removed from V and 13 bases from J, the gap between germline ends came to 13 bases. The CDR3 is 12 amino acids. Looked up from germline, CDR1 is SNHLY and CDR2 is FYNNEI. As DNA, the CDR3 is TGTGCCAGCAGTGAGGGGAGAGGAGCTCAGTTCTTC. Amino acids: CASSEGRGAQFF.

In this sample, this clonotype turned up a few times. The CDR3 is CASGQDRGTQYF. The CDR3 DNA sequence: TGTGCCAGCGGCCAAGACAGGGGAACGCAGTATTTT. The J gene is TRBJ2-3, the V gene TRBV6-5, with TRBD1 matching 8 bases. V gave up 8 bases and J gave up 9 bases; unmatched junction bases: 7. This CDR3 comprises 12 residues. The germline gives CDR1 MNHEY, CDR2 SVGAGI.

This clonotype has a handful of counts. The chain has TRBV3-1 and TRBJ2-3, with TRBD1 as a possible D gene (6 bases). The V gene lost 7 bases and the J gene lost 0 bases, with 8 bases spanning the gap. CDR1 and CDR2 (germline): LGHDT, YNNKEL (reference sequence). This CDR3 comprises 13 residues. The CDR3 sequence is CASTQGSTDTQYF. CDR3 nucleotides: TGTGCCAGCACACAGGGAAGCACAGATACGCAGTATTTT.

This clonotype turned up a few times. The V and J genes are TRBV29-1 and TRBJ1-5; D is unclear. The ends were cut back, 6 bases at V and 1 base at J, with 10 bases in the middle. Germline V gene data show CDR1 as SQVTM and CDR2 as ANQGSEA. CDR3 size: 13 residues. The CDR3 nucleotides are TGCAGCGTGCAGGACGTAAGCAATCAGCCCCAGCATTTT. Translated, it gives CSVQDVSNQPQHF.

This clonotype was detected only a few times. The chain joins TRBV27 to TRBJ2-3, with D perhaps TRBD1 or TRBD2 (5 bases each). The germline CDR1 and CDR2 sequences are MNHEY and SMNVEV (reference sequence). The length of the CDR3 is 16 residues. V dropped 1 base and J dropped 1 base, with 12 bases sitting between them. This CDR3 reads CASSLYQGVGTDTQYF. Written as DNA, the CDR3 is TGTGCCAGCAGTTTATATCAGGGAGTCGGCACAGATACGCAGTATTTT.

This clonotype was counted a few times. The CDR3 coding sequence is TGTGCCAGCAGCTACCGACAGGGGGCGACGGATAGCAATCAGCCCCAGCATTTT. Its translation is CASSYRQGATDSNQPQHF. V and J are TRBV5-4 and TRBJ1-5; 10 nucleotides match TRBD1. The germline V gene encodes CDR1 SGHNT and CDR2 YYREEE (reference sequence). Trimming at V came to 3 bases and at J to 0 bases, leaving 9 bases not matched to a gene. This CDR3 comprises 18 residues.

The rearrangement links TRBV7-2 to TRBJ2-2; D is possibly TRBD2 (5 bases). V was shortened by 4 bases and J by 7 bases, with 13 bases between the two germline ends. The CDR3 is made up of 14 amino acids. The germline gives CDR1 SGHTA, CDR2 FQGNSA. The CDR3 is CASSSFSELGELFF. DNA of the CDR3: TGTGCCAGCAGCTCGTTTAGCGAACTCGGGGAGCTGTTTTTT.

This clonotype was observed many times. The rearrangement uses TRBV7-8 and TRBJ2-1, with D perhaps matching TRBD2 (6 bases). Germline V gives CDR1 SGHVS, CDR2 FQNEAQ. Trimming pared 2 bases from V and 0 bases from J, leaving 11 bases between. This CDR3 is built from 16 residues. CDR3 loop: CASSLYGSGSYNEQFF. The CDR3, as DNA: TGTGCCAGCAGCTTATACGGGAGCGGCTCCTACAATGAGCAGTTCTTC. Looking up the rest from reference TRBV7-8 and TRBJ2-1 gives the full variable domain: GAGVSQSPRYKVAKRGQDVALRCDPISGHVSLFWYQQALGQGPEFLTYFQNEAQLDKSGLPSDRFFAERPEGSVSTLKIQRTQQEDSAVYLCASSLYGSGSYNEQFFGPGTRLTVL.

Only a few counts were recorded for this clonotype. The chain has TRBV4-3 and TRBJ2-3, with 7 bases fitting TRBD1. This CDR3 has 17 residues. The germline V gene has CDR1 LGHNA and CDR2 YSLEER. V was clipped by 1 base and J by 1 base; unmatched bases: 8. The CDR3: CASSQGRKGGGTDTQYF. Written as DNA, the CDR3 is TGCGCCAGCAGCCAAGGGCGGAAAGGGGGCGGCACAGATACGCAGTATTTT.

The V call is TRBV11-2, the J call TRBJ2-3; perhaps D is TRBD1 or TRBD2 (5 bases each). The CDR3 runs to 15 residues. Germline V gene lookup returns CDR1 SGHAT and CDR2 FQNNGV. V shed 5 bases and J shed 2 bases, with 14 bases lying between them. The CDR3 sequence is CASSRPGPSTDTQYF. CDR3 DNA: TGTGCCAGCAGCCGGCCGGGACCCTCCACAGATACGCAGTATTTT.